Below are 17 T cell receptor beta chains sequenced from a single sample in a study of blood T cell repertoires in COVID-19. Some clones are missing from TCRdb's copy, which holds only in-frame ones; the method was immunoSEQ multiplex PCR. The sample lists nearly 400,000 clones, roughly 91% occurring once. Sequencing used PBMCs or T cells enriched from blood (not recorded which). Receptors originate from a woman under 40 who had recovered from COVID-19.

J is TRBJ2-2 and V is TRBV5-1; D unresolved. Germline CDR1 reads SGHRS; CDR2 reads YFSETQ. CDR3 length: 16 residues. The germline V and J ends were trimmed by 0 bases and 2 bases, with 11 bases remaining between them. The CDR3 loop reads CASSLGQKSNTGELFF. The CDR3 nucleotides are TGCGCCAGCAGCTTGGGCCAGAAGTCTAACACCGGGGAGCTGTTTTTT.

J is TRBJ2-6 and V is TRBV29-1; no reliable D call. V was pared by 0 bases and J by 4 bases, with 10 bases between. The length of the CDR3 is 15 residues. Germline assignment: CDR1 SQVTM and CDR2 ANQGSEA. The CDR3 region is CSVEDRSLGANVLTF. CDR3 DNA: TGCAGCGTTGAAGATCGTAGCCTGGGGGCCAACGTCCTGACTTTC.

This clone is a singleton in its sample. The chain recombines TRBV19 with TRBJ1-4; D uncertain. Germline values: CDR1 LNHDA, CDR2 SQIVND (reference sequence). Trimming removed 5 bases from V and 6 bases from J, with 16 bases in between. This CDR3 comprises 15 residues. CDR3 protein: CASSWEASRDEKLFF. As DNA, the CDR3 is TGTGCCAGTAGTTGGGAGGCCTCACGAGATGAAAAACTGTTTTTT. Variable domain in full (rest from reference TRBV19 and TRBJ1-4): DGGITQSPKYLFRKEGQNVTLSCEQNLNHDAMYWYRQDPGQGLRLIYYSQIVNDFQKGDIAEGYSVSREKKESFPLTVTSAQKNPTAFYLCASSWEASRDEKLFFGSGTQLSVL.

The rearrangement links TRBV2 to TRBJ1-2; 9 bases agree with TRBD1. This CDR3 contains 15 residues. Trimming at V came to 2 bases and at J to 8 bases, leaving 9 bases not matched to a gene. CDR1 and CDR2 from the germline V gene are SNHLY and FYNNEI. The CDR3 region is CASSETLGQGGGYTF. The CDR3 nucleotides read TGTGCCAGCAGTGAAACCCTGGGACAGGGAGGGGGCTACACCTTC. The complete variable domain, with remaining parts taken from reference TRBV2 and TRBJ1-2, reads EPEVTQTPSHQVTQMGQEVILRCVPISNHLYFYWYRQILGQKVEFLVSFYNNEISEKSEIFDDQFSVERPDGSNFTLKIRSTKLEDSAMYFCASSETLGQGGGYTFGSGTRLTVV.

V is TRBV7-2 and J is TRBJ1-3; D might be TRBD1 (5 bases). V lost 1 base to trimming and J lost 4 bases, with 11 bases between them. CDR3 length: 15 amino acids. Germline-derived CDR1 and CDR2 are SGHTA and FQGNSA. The CDR3 here is CASSLGGVTGNTIYF. The DNA for the CDR3 is TGTGCCAGCAGCTTAGGGGGGGTAACAGGAAACACCATATATTTT.

This rearrangement joins TRBV28 to TRBJ2-1; TRBD1 matches at 11 bases. Trimming cost V 6 bases and J 8 bases; bases outside gene matches: 9. In germline, CDR1 is MDHEN, CDR2 SYDVKM. The CDR3 is made up of 15 amino acids. CDR3 sequence: CASSPGQGDTDEQFF. CDR3 DNA sequence: TGTGCCAGCAGCCCGGGACAGGGGGATACAGATGAGCAGTTCTTC.

The chain combines TRBV7-6 with TRBJ1-5; unclear D gene. V lost 2 bases, J lost 0 bases, and 8 bases lay in between. CDR3 length equals 15 residues. Per germline, CDR1 SGHVS and CDR2 FNYEAQ. CDR3 in amino acids: CASSLSSYSNQPQHF. The CDR3 coding sequence is TGTGCCAGCAGCTTATCCAGTTATAGCAATCAGCCCCAGCATTTT.

This clone has just one count. The chain is built from TRBV6-5 and TRBJ1-1; D gene uncertain. This CDR3 comprises 12 residues. V was clipped by 6 bases and J by 10 bases, with 15 bases between them. Germline V gene data show CDR1 as MNHEY and CDR2 as SVGAGI. CDR3 loop: CASRAPEFLAFF. The CDR3 coding sequence is TGTGCCAGCAGAGCCCCCGAGTTTTTAGCTTTCTTT.

This clone was observed a single time. CDR3: CSVEAGTYEQYF. DNA for the CDR3: TGCAGCGTTGAAGCAGGAACCTACGAGCAGTACTTC. V is TRBV29-1 and J is TRBJ2-7; D is uncertain. Looked up from germline, CDR1 is SQVTM and CDR2 is ANQGSEA. V lost 1 base and J lost 2, with 6 bases in between. The CDR3 spans 12 residues.

The chain has TRBV5-1 and TRBJ2-1, with 9 bases aligning to TRBD2. With V trimmed by 0 bases and J by 10 bases, 8 bases remained unmatched. The CDR3 is 15 amino acids. Germline lookup yields CDR1 SGHRS and CDR2 YFSETQ. The CDR3 nucleotides are TGCGCCAGCAGCTTGGGAGTAGCGGGAGTCGGGGAGCAGTTCTTC. Translation: CASSLGVAGVGEQFF.

This chain links TRBV4-2 with TRBJ1-1, with 9 bases that match TRBD1. The junction had 9 bases not matched to a gene; V was cut back by 3 bases and J by 10 bases. The germline V gene has CDR1 LGHNA and CDR2 YNFKEQ. The CDR3 spans 14 residues. CDR3 DNA sequence: TGTGCCAGCAGCCAGGGGAGACAGGGGGAGGGAGCTTTCTTT. Residues: CASSQGRQGEGAFF.

Here the CDR3 DNA reads TGTGCCAACCAGGGGACTAGCGGGAAAGAGACCCAGTACTTC. It encodes CANQGTSGKETQYF. The V gene is TRBV27, the J gene TRBJ2-5, with 13 bases fitting TRBD2. Per the germline V gene, CDR1 is MNHEY and CDR2 is SMNVEV (reference sequence). Germline trimming cut 10 bases from V and 3 bases from J; bases unmatched to any gene: 5. This CDR3 region has 14 residues.

J is TRBJ1-2 and V is TRBV28, with D tentatively TRBD1 (6 bases). Germline V gene data show CDR1 as MDHEN and CDR2 as SYDVKM. CDR3 length: 14 amino acids. V lost 2 bases, J lost 3 bases, and 10 bases lay in between. The CDR3 DNA reads as TGTGCCAGCAGTTTACAAGGGACACACTATGGCTACACCTTC. Its protein is CASSLQGTHYGYTF.

The rearrangement joins TRBV27 to TRBJ1-5, with 9 bases lining up with TRBD1. The V gene's germline CDR1 is MNHEY and CDR2 SMNVEV (reference sequence). The CDR3 extends over 17 amino acids. Germline trimming cut 2 bases from V and 3 bases from J; bases unmatched to any gene: 8. The CDR3 loop reads CASSLNWGDRANQPQHF. The CDR3 bases are TGTGCCAGCAGTTTAAATTGGGGGGACAGGGCCAATCAGCCCCAGCATTTT.

This chain connects TRBV5-1 to TRBJ1-3; 11 nucleotides agree with TRBD1. Germline V gene sequence: CDR1 SGHRS, CDR2 YFSETQ. J lost 5 bases, V lost 5 bases, and 6 bases had no gene match. The CDR3 is 15 amino acids. The CDR3 loop is CASRTGDRGRNTIYF. CDR3 nucleotide sequence: TGCGCCAGCAGAACGGGGGACAGGGGGAGAAACACCATATATTTT.

In the case of this clone: This sample includes further DNA sequences coding for the same CDR3. The CDR3 nucleotides read TGTGCCTGGAGTGTCTCCTCTGGAAACACCATATATTTT. This gives the protein CAWSVSSGNTIYF. The chain combines TRBV30 with TRBJ1-3; D is uncertain. The germline V gene encodes CDR1 GTSNPN and CDR2 SVGIG (reference sequence). The ends were cut back, 0 bases at V and 0 bases at J, with 3 bases in the middle. The CDR3 runs 13 residues.

In DNA form, the CDR3 reads TGTGCCAGCACCGACGGGGGTTGGGACACTGAAGCTTTCTTT. Translated, it gives CASTDGGWDTEAFF. The chain recombines TRBV7-8 with TRBJ1-1; D might be TRBD1 (5 bases). The CDR3 runs to 14 residues. V was clipped by 7 bases and J by 3 bases, with 15 bases between them. CDR1 and CDR2 from the germline V gene are SGHVS and FQNEAQ.